The rows below give T cell receptor beta chains drawn from one sample of a study of T cells in Graves' hyperthyroidism and ophthalmopathy. TCRdb reprocessed the multiplex PCR reads with MiXCR, giving one entry per CDR3 protein. The repertoire holds around 300,000 distinct CDR3 sequences, about an eighth seen once, with more than 7.5% in the top ten. The sequenced sample was blood. These receptors all stem from a woman aged 25-40 years with Graves' hyperthyroidism that later progressed to Graves' ophthalmopathy. Both conserved end residues are part of each CDR3. D genes are given only for firm matches. Rows may omit the clone size; those that give it use once, few, many or a size class.

V gene,clone size,D gene,CDR3 length,J gene,CDR3 protein,CDR3 DNA
TRBV30,many,NA,13,TRBJ2-3,CAWGGGETDTQYF,TGTGCCTGGGGAGGAGGGGAGACAGATACGCAGTATTTT
TRBV7-9,few,TRBD2,16,TRBJ2-1,CASSKTSGYSYSEQFF,TGTGCCAGCAGCAAAACTAGCGGTTACTCCTACAGTGAGCAGTTCTTC
TRBV7-2,many,TRBD2,18,TRBJ2-7,CASSLAAGGRGGTYEQYF,TGTGCCAGCAGCTTAGCTGCCGGGGGGAGGGGCGGGACCTACGAGCAGTACTTC
TRBV7-2,many,TRBD1,15,TRBJ1-3,CASSSLGTGENTIYF,TGTGCCAGCAGCTCACTCGGGACAGGGGAAAACACCATATATTTT
TRBV29-1,many,NA,14,TRBJ2-3,CSSTPRESTDTQYF,TGCAGCTCGACCCCCCGGGAGAGCACAGATACGCAGTATTTT
TRBV28,many,NA,14,TRBJ1-5,CASSSAGTSSPQHF,TGTGCCAGCAGTTCAGCCGGGACCTCTTCGCCCCAGCATTTT
TRBV27,many,NA,14,TRBJ1-5,CASSFQGSNQPQHF,TGTGCCAGCAGTTTTCAGGGTAGCAATCAGCCCCAGCATTTT
TRBV27,many,TRBD1,15,TRBJ1-1,CASSYSGGAFTEAFF,TGTGCCAGCAGTTACTCAGGGGGCGCGTTCACTGAAGCTTTCTTT
TRBV27,many,TRBD2,16,TRBJ2-1,CASSLLAGQRRYEQFF,TGTGCCAGCAGTTTGTTAGCGGGCCAAAGGAGGTATGAGCAGTTCTTC
TRBV11-2,many,NA,17,TRBJ2-5,CASSLTERQEGWETQYF,TGTGCCAGCAGCCTGACTGAGAGACAGGAGGGCTGGGAGACCCAGTACTTC
TRBV27,many,NA,15,TRBJ2-7,CASSLAAGLSYEQYF,TGTGCCAGCAGTTTAGCGGCAGGGCTCTCCTACGAGCAGTACTTC
TRBV28,many,TRBD2,16,TRBJ2-3,CASSSLERGRTDTQYF,TGTGCCAGCAGCTCTCTAGAGCGGGGCCGCACAGATACGCAGTATTTT
TRBV12-3/TRBV12-4,NA,NA,14,TRBJ2-5,CASSFNGVQETQYF,TGTGCCAGCAGTTTTAACGGGGTCCAAGAGACCCAGTACTTC
TRBV30,many,NA,13,TRBJ2-7,CAWTGVGPYEQYF,TGTGCCTGGACAGGGGTTGGGCCTTACGAGCAGTACTTC
TRBV20-1,many,NA,11,TRBJ2-5,CSTPRGETQYF,TGCAGCACCCCCCGGGGGGAGACCCAGTACTTC
TRBV14,NA,NA,15,TRBJ2-2,CASSQKAPPFGELFF,TGTGCCAGCAGCCAAAAGGCGCCCCCGTTCGGGGAGCTGTTTTTT
TRBV4-3,NA,TRBD2,17,TRBJ2-1,CASSQESLAGGREEQFF,TGCGCCAGCAGCCAAGAGAGCCTAGCGGGAGGTCGAGAGGAGCAGTTCTTC